This T cell receptor beta chain derives from a study of technical replicates of blood from several donors (dated by TCRdb to about 2017). Worth noting for this clone: There is no known antigen for this receptor. The input lacks base qualities; no much larger clone sits a single base away.

The method behind the library was the immunoSEQ multiplex PCR assay. Held by TCRdb, this immuneACCESS table contains in-frame sequences only and omits some clones. Under half of the omission traces to an unresolved V gene where checked; the cause of the rest is unknown. The sample table holds tens of thousands of clones, of which 95% were seen once. Roughly 0.37% of the sample is in the top ten clones. The CDR3 has 12 amino acids, counting the end cysteine and phenylalanine. The kept DNA is CDR3 alone, 36 bases in frame from the first base. Looking up the germline V gene (reference sequence) yields CDR1 MNHEY and CDR2 SMNVEV. V sheds 8 bases and J sheds 3 bases, leaving 11 bases between their ends.

Sequenced material: T cells isolated from PBMCs. The chain is assembled from TRBV27 and TRBJ2-7; TRBD1 is possibly the D segment (5 matching bases). The origin of this receptor is a human donor in good health. The CDR3 is CASFSGFYEQYF. In nucleotide form, the sequence is TGTGCCAGCTTTTCAGGGTTCTACGAGCAGTACTTC.